The 18 T cell receptor beta chains reported below all come from one sample, sequenced in a study of tumor and adjacent non-tumor tissue in lung cancer. TCRbeta libraries were built with three rounds of nested PCR, modified from ARM-PCR. Each CDR3 protein gets one entry after TCRdb re-called the multiplex PCR reads with MiXCR. This table holds around 75,000 distinct CDR3 sequences, 55% to 70% found once. The template was RNA from unsorted bulk tissue. More than 3 cm separated this lung sample from the edge of the tumor. Sequencing used distant non-tumor lung tissue. The origin of the receptors is a woman in her 50s with non-small cell lung cancer.

This clonotype was seen repeatedly, ten times or more. This sequence joins TRBV5-1 and TRBJ2-6; D is perhaps TRBD1 (6 bases). This CDR3 spans 18 amino acids. Germline CDR1 is SGHRS and CDR2 is YFSETQ. Trimming shortened V by 4 bases and J by 0 bases, and 17 bases separated the two germline ends. The CDR3: CASSRQGTSGSGANVLTF. The DNA for the CDR3 is TGCGCCAGCAGCCGCCAGGGGACCTCTGGCTCTGGGGCCAACGTCCTGACTTTC.

In regard to this clonotype: A read error may account for a junction end that differs from germline. V and J are TRBV28 and TRBJ2-1, with TRBD1 matching 7 bases. There are 15 residues in the CDR3. Germline V CDR1 and CDR2: MDHEN, SYDVKM. CDR3 nucleotides: TGTGCCAGCAACACCCGGTTAGAAGGGGGCAATGAGCAGTCCTTC. Protein product: CASNTRLEGGNEQSF.

On this clonotype itself: The CDR3 end shows no conserved phenylalanine or tryptophan, and so a read error is likely. The CDR3 DNA follows: TGTGCCAGCAGTTCGCTCACAGGGGCACCCTCCTACGAGCAGTACCTC. The encoded protein is CASSSLTGAPSYEQYL. The J gene is TRBJ2-7, the V gene TRBV28; 7 bases are a match to TRBD1. The CDR3 length is 16 residues. Germline loops: CDR1 MDHEN, CDR2 SYDVKM. The trim removed 4 bases at V and 0 bases at J, leaving 9 bases unmatched.

This clonotype was counted a single time. V and J are TRBV29-1 and TRBJ2-1; D not certain. The length of the CDR3 is 13 residues. The V gene's germline CDR1 is SQVTM and CDR2 ANQGSEA. Trimming stripped 8 bases from V and 8 bases from J, with 19 bases between. DNA for the CDR3: TGCAGCCTTGTGGGTAGCTGGAGAGATGAGCAGTTCTTC. This translates into CSLVGSWRDEQFF.

Comment on this clonotype: The junction does not match germline at one end; this may be a read error. J is TRBJ2-5 and V is TRBV12-3 or TRBV12-4, with a possible D match to TRBD2 (5 bases). CDR3 length equals 14 residues. CDR3 protein: CASNLSRRQETRYF. The CDR3 DNA reads as TGTGCCAGCAATTTATCACGGAGGCAAGAGACACGGTACTTC.

The chain links TRBV10-3 to TRBJ2-2; TRBD2 aligns across 8 bases. CDR1 and CDR2 from the germline V gene are ENHRY and SYGVKD. The CDR3 extends over 14 amino acids. The trim removed 7 bases at V and 17 bases at J, leaving 18 bases unmatched. The CDR3, as DNA: TGTGCCATCATAGGTAGCGGGGACACCGGGGAACTATTTTTT. Translation gives CAIIGSGDTGELFF.

Remarks on this clonotype: A clone one base away is much larger, so this may be a read error. The CDR3 spells CSGTGQSYKQYF. Here the CDR3 DNA reads TGCAGTGGTACGGGACAGTCCTACAAGCAGTACTTC. This chain connects TRBV20-1 to TRBJ2-7, with 7 bases aligning to TRBD1. Germline V gene data show CDR1 as DFQATT and CDR2 as SNEGSKA (reference sequence). This CDR3 is built from 12 residues.

Regarding this clonotype: A junction boundary mismatches the germline segment, possibly from a read error. The chain uses TRBV12-3 or TRBV12-4 and TRBJ2-5; D call uncertain. The CDR3 consists of 14 residues. CDR3 region: CASSLPGTQETQHF. CDR3 in DNA: TGTGCCAGCAGCCTCCCCGGAACCCAAGAGACCCAGCACTTC.

A note on this clonotype: A read error is possible here, since a much larger clone lies one base away. Written as DNA, the CDR3 is TGTGTCAGCAGCTTGAGTTTAGCCTACGAGCAGTACTTC. Amino acid sequence: CVSSLSLAYEQYF. The rearrangement joins TRBV5-4 to TRBJ2-7, with D hard to call. CDR3 length: 13 amino acids. The germline V gene encodes CDR1 SGHNT and CDR2 YYREEE (reference sequence).

As regards this clonotype: A much larger clone sits a single nucleotide away, making a read error possible. This chain connects TRBV4-1 to TRBJ2-7, with a tentative D call TRBD2 (5 bases). The J call could be wrong; TRBJ2-1 is a better fit for the DNA end. The germline V gene encodes CDR1 MGHRA and CDR2 YSYEKL. This CDR3 comprises 14 residues. This chain's CDR3 is CASSQDGGGWEQFF. For the CDR3, the DNA is TGCGCCAGCAGCCAAGACGGTGGAGGATGGGAGCAGTTCTTC.

This clonotype was detected ten times or more. This chain connects TRBV6-2 or TRBV6-3 to TRBJ2-5, with 8 bases aligning to TRBD1. This CDR3 has 14 residues. The ends lost 6 bases at V and 5 bases at J; junction bases unmatched: 8. Germline V gives CDR1 MNHEY, CDR2 SVGEGT. DNA of the CDR3: TGTGCCAGCAGCCTGGACAGGGCCCCTGAGACCCAGTACTTC. Encoded protein: CASSLDRAPETQYF.

This clonotype has more than one count but fewer than ten. Relative to the germline gene, one junction end is altered; a read error may explain this. V gene TRBV11-1 combines with J gene TRBJ2-3; D gene ambiguous. Germline values: CDR1 SGHAT, CDR2 FQDESV (reference sequence). This CDR3 contains 15 residues. The CDR3 region has the DNA TGTGCCAGTAGCTTCTCTGTTGGGTCCATAGATACGCAGTATTTT. Its protein product is CASSFSVGSIDTQYF.

This clonotype was counted many times. This chain joins TRBV28 and TRBJ1-4, with D uncertain. Germline CDR1 reads MDHEN; CDR2 reads SYDVKM. The CDR3 spans 12 residues. V was clipped by 6 bases and J by 8 bases, with 10 bases between them. For the CDR3, the DNA is TGTGCCAGCAGAAGCAGGCGGGAAAAACTGTTTTTT. Amino acids: CASRSRREKLFF.

The V gene is TRBV20-1, the J gene TRBJ2-4, with D unresolved. Trimming removed 7 bases from V and 8 bases from J, with 18 bases in between. Germline lookup yields CDR1 DFQATT and CDR2 SNEGSKA (reference sequence). This CDR3 has 13 amino acids. CDR3 loop: CSVPSWGGDIQYF. The CDR3 DNA sequence: TGCAGTGTTCCCTCGTGGGGTGGGGACATTCAGTACTTC.

Many counts were recorded for this clonotype. J is TRBJ1-5 and V is TRBV28; 9 nucleotides align to TRBD1. The V segment lost 6 bases and the J segment 1 base; nucleotides outside the gene matches: 4. The CDR3 has 15 residues. Germline assignment: CDR1 MDHEN and CDR2 SYDVKM. CDR3: CASSLGQGSNQPQHF. The CDR3 DNA reads as TGTGCCAGCAGCCTGGGACAGGGAAGCAATCAGCCCCAGCATTTT.

This clonotype was detected a few times. The chain links TRBV28 to TRBJ1-1; 7 nucleotides line up with TRBD1. With 1 base clipped from V and 4 bases from J, the junction kept 3 bases outside the gene matches. This CDR3 spans 14 amino acids. Germline assignment: CDR1 MDHEN and CDR2 SYDVKM. The CDR3 loop is CASSLFDRVTEAFF. Written as DNA, the CDR3 is TGTGCCAGCAGTTTATTCGACAGGGTCACTGAAGCTTTCTTT. Based on the CDR3 plus reference TRBV28 and TRBJ1-1, the full variable domain is DVKVTQSSRYLVKRTGEKVFLECVQDMDHENMFWYRQDPGLGLRLIYFSYDVKMKEKGDIPEGYSVSREKKERFSLILESASTNQTSMYLCASSLFDRVTEAFFGQGTRLTVV.

About this clonotype itself: Lacking the conserved final phenylalanine or tryptophan, this CDR3 likely reflects a read error. The V call is TRBV6-5, the J call TRBJ1-1; D might be TRBD1 (6 bases). The germline V gene encodes CDR1 MNHEY and CDR2 SVGAGI. The CDR3 totals 14 residues. The CDR3 loop is CVSKLTGTNSEAFC. The CDR3 nucleotides read TGTGTCAGCAAGCTTACAGGGACGAACTCTGAAGCTTTCTGT.

V and J are TRBV20-1 and TRBJ2-7; 9 bases align to TRBD2. The germline CDR1 and CDR2 sequences are DFQATT and SNEGSKA (reference sequence). V shed 7 bases and J 9 bases; nucleotides not matched to a gene: 13. The CDR3 contains 13 residues. CDR3 loop: CSVSAGGPSGQYF. The CDR3 nucleotides are TGCAGTGTTAGTGCGGGAGGGCCCTCTGGGCAGTACTTC.